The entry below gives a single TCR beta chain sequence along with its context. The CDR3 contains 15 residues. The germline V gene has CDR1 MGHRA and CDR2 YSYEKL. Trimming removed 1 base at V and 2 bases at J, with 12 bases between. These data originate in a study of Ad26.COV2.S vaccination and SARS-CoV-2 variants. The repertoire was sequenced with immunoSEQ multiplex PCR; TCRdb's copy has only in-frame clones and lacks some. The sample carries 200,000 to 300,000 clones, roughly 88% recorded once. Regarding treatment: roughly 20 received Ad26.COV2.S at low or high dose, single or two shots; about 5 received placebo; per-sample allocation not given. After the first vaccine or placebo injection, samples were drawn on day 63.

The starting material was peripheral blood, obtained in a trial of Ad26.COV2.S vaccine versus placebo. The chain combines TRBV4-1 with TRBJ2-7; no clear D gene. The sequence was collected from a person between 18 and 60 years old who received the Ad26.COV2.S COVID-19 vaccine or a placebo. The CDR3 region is CASSQVFGPTYEQYF. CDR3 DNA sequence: TGCGCCAGCAGCCAAGTATTCGGGCCAACCTACGAGCAGTACTTC.